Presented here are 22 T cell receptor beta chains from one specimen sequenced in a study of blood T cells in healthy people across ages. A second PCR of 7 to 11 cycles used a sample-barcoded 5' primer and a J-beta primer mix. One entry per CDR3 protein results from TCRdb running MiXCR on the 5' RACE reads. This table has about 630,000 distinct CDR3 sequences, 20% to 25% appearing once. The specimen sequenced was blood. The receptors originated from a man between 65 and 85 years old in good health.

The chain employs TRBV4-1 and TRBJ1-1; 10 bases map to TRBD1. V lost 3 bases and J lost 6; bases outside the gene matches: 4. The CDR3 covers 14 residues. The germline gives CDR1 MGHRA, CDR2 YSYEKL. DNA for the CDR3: TGCGCCAGCAGCCAGGGGGGACAGGGGTCTGAAGCTTTCTTT. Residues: CASSQGGQGSEAFF.

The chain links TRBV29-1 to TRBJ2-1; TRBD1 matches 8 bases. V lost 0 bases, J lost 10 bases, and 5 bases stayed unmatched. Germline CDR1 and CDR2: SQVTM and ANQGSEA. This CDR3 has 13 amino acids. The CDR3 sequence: CSVEEVTGDEQFF. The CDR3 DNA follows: TGCAGCGTTGAAGAGGTGACAGGGGACGAGCAGTTCTTC.

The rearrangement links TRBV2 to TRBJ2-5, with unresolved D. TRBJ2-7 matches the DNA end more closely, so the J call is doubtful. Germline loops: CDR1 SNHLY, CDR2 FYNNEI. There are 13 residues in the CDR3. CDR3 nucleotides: TGTGCCAGCAGTACCCAGCGAGCCTACGAGCAGTACTTC. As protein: CASSTQRAYEQYF.

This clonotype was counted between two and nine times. The CDR3 DNA sequence: TGTGCCAGCAGGGGGACAGCTACTAATTCACCCCTCCACTTT. Protein: CASRGTATNSPLHF. This sequence joins TRBV12-3 or TRBV12-4 and TRBJ1-6, with 7 bases aligning to TRBD1. This CDR3 spans 14 amino acids. V was clipped by 6 bases and J by 6 bases; unmatched bases: 5.

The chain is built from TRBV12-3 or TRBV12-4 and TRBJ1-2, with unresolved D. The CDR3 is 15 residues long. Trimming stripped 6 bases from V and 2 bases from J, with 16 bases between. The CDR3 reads CASRMAPVGNYGYTF. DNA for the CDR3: TGTGCCAGCAGGATGGCCCCGGTCGGAAACTATGGCTACACCTTC.

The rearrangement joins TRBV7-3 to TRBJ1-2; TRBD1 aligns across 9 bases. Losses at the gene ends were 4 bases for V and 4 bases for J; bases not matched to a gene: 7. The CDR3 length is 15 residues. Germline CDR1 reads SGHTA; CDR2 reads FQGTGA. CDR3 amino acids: CASSSGQGRVYGYTF. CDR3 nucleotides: TGTGCCAGCAGCTCCGGACAGGGGAGGGTCTATGGCTACACCTTC.

The CDR3 spells CSITGQWTEAFF. The CDR3 DNA sequence: TGCAGCATTACAGGTCAGTGGACTGAAGCTTTCTTT. The chain has TRBV29-1 and TRBJ1-1; tentatively, D is TRBD1 (5 bases). CDR1 is SQVTM, CDR2 ANQGSEA, per germline. Trimming removed 8 bases at V and 5 bases at J, with 15 bases between. The CDR3 length is 12 residues.

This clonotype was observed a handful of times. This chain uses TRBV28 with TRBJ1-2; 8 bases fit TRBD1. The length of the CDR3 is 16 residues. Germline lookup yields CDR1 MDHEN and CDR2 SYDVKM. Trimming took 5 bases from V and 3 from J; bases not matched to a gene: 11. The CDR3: CASSIEPGTGDYGYTF. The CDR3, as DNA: TGTGCCAGCAGTATCGAGCCCGGGACAGGAGACTATGGCTACACCTTC.

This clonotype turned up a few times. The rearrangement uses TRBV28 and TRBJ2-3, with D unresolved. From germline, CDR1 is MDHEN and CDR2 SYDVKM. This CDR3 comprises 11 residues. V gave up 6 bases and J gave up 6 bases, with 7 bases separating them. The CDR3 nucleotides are TGTGCCAGCAGGGAAAAGGATACGCAGTATTTT. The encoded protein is CASREKDTQYF.

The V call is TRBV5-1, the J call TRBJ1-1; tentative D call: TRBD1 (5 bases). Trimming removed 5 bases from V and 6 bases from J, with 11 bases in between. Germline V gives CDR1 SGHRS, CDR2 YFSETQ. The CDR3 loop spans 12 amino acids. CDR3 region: CASRGGSPEAFF. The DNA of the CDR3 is TGCGCCAGCAGGGGGGGGAGTCCTGAAGCTTTCTTT. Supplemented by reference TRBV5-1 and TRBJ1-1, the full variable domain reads KAGVTQTPRYLIKTRGQQVTLSCSPISGHRSVSWYQQTPGQGLQFLFEYFSETQRNKGNFPGRFSGRQFSNSRSEMNVSTLELGDSALYLCASRGGSPEAFFGQGTRLTVV.

The CDR3 sequence is CASSLVPGSTYEQYF. CDR3 nucleotides: TGCGCCAGCAGCTTGGTTCCCGGGAGTACCTACGAGCAGTACTTC. The chain recombines TRBV5-1 with TRBJ2-5; maybe TRBD2 (6 bases). The J call may be in error: the DNA end matches TRBJ2-7 better. The CDR3 contains 15 residues. Looked up from germline, CDR1 is SGHRS and CDR2 is YFSETQ.

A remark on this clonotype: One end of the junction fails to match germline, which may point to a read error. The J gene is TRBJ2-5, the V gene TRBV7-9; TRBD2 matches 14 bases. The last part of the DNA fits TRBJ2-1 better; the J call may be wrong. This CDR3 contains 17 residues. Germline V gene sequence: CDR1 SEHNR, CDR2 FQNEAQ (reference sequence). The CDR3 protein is CASSGRLAGGSGNGQFF. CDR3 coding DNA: TGTGCCAGCAGCGGACGACTAGCGGGAGGGTCGGGCAATGGGCAGTTCTTC.

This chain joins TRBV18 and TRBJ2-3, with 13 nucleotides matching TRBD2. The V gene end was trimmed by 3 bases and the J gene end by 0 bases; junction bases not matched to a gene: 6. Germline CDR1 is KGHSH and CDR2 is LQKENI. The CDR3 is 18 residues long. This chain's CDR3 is CASSPPGLAGKSTDTQYF. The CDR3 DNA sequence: TGTGCCAGCTCACCGCCGGGACTAGCGGGGAAAAGCACAGATACGCAGTATTTT.

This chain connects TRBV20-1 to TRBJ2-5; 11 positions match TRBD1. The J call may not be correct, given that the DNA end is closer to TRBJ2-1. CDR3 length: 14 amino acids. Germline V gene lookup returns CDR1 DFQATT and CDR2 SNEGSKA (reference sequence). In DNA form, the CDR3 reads TGCAGTGCTAACCCGGGACAGGGGGACAATGAGCAGTTCTTC. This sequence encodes CSANPGQGDNEQFF.

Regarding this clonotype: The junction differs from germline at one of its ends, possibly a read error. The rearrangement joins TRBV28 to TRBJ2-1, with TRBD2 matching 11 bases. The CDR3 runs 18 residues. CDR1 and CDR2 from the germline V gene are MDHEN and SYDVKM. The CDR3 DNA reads TGTGCCAGCAGTTTAGGACGGATCGGGACTAGCGGTACCTACGAGCAGTGCTTC. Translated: CASSLGRIGTSGTYEQCF.

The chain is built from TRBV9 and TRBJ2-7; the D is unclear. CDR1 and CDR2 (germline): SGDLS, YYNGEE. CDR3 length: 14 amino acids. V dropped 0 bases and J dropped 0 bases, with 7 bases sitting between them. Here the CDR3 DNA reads TGTGCCAGCAGCGTAGCTCTATTCTCCTACGAGCAGTACTTC. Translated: CASSVALFSYEQYF.

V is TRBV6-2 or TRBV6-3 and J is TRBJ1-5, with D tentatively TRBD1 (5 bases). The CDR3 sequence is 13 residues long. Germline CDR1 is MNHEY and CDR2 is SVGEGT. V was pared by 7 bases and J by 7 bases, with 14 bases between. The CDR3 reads CASTSQGGQPQHF. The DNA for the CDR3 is TGTGCCAGCACAAGCCAGGGTGGCCAGCCCCAGCATTTT.

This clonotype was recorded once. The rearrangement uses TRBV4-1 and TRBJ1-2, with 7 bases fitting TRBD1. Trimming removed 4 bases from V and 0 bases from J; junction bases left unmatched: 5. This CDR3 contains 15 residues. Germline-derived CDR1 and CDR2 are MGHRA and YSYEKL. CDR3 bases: TGCGCCAGCAGCCGTGTTCAGGGGGCTAACTATGGCTACACCTTC. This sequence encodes CASSRVQGANYGYTF.

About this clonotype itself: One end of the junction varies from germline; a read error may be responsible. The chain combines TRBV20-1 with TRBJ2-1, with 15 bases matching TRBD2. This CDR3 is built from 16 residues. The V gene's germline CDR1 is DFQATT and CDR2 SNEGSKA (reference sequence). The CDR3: CSARLGLAGGYNEQLF. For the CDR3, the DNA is TGCAGTGCTAGACTGGGACTAGCGGGAGGCTACAATGAGCAGCTCTTC.

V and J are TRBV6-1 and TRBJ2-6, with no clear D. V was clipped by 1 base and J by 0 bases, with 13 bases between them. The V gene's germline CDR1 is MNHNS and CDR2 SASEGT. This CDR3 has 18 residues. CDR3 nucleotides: TGTGCCAGCAGTGAAGTACGGGCTACCAGCTCTGGGGCCAACGTCCTGACTTTC. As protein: CASSEVRATSSGANVLTF.

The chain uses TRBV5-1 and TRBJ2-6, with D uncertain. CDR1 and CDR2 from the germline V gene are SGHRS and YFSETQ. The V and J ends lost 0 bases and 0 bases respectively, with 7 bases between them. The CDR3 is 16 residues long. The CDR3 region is CASSLVADSGANVLTF. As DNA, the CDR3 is TGCGCCAGCAGCTTGGTGGCCGACTCTGGGGCCAACGTCCTGACTTTC. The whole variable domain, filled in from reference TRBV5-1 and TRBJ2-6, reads KAGVTQTPRYLIKTRGQQVTLSCSPISGHRSVSWYQQTPGQGLQFLFEYFSETQRNKGNFPGRFSGRQFSNSRSEMNVSTLELGDSALYLCASSLVADSGANVLTFGAGSRLTVL.

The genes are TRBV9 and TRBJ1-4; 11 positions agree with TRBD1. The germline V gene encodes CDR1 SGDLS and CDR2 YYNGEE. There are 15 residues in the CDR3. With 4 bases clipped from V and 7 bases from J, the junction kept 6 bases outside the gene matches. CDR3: CASSLGQGDREKLFF. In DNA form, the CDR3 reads TGTGCCAGCAGCCTGGGACAGGGGGATCGTGAAAAACTGTTTTTT.